This entry is about one TCR beta chain. What it binds is not known. Trimming shortened V by 6 bases and J by 6 bases, and 10 bases separated the two germline ends. From germline, CDR1 is MNHEY and CDR2 SMNVEV (reference sequence). This CDR3 is 12 amino acids long. Sequenced by immunoSEQ multiplex PCR; TCRdb stores in-frame clones only, minus some. The sample lists 90,000 to 150,000 clones, roughly 92% seen once, with roughly 0.61% in the top ten. Unstimulated Tregs (CD4+CD25+CD127-) and CD4+CD25- non-Tregs were sorted from PBMCs. The data originate from a study of Tregs in tolerant kidney transplant recipients. General observations from the study: This study did not directly address biological reproducibility.

The receptor's source is a human donor in good health. The sequencing sample was made of CD4+ T cells from blood. The chain uses TRBV27 and TRBJ2-3; D not certain. CDR3 loop: CASSPRWDTQYF. CDR3 DNA: TGTGCCAGCAGCCCCCGCTGGGATACGCAGTATTTT.